The present T cell receptor (beta chain) was sequenced within a study of T-cell memory formation after mild COVID-19. Libraries for TCRalpha and TCRbeta carried sample barcodes and unique molecular identifiers via 5'RACE. In TCRdb, the 5' RACE reads were re-called with MiXCR into one record per CDR3 protein. The sample consists of 350,000 to 450,000 distinct CDR3 sequences, around 30% of them appearing once. A word on this clonotype: The antigen is unknown.

Study-wide points: While clones contracting from day 15 to 85 were balanced between CD4 and CD8, later expanders leaned CD4+.

The specimen was PBMCs or a T cell subset sorted from them (not recorded which). The sequence was obtained from an adult woman who had mild COVID-19 (a few samples of this study predate the infection). Cell type and time point are not known.

CDR3 sequence: CATQAGTETNYGYTF. CDR3 in DNA: TGTGCCACCCAAGCAGGGACAGAAACTAACTATGGCTACACCTTC. The gene calls are TRBV12-3 or TRBV12-4 and TRBJ1-2; 7 positions agree with TRBD1. After removal of 10 bases from V and 0 bases from J, the junction contained 11 bases not matched to a gene. The CDR3 length is 15 residues.